A selection of T cell receptor beta chains follows, all from one sample in a study of shared clonotypes between healthy human individuals. Generated by immunoSEQ multiplex PCR, the TCRdb table keeps only in-frame clones and is missing some. The data show a few million clones, almost 96% seen once. The sample was naive CD4+ T cells sorted from blood. The receptors come from a man between 18 and 35 years old in good health. Both conserved end residues are part of each CDR3. A D gene is named only where the DNA matches it firmly. The size of a clone is reported for some rows only, either as once, few or many, or as a class for expanded clones.

-,14,TRBV5-1,TRBJ2-7,-,TGCGCCAGCAGATGGACAGCGGACTCCTACGAGCAGTACTTC,CASRWTADSYEQYF
-,17,TRBV7-2,TRBJ2-5,once,TGTGCCAGCAGCCGCCGGGGGCGGGTGAACTCCCAAGAGACCCAGTACTTC,CASSRRGRVNSQETQYF
TRBD2,16,TRBV6-5,TRBJ2-1,-,TGTGCCAGCAGTTACCGGGAGGGGACTTACCTCTTTGAGCAGTTCTTC,CASSYREGTYLFEQFF
TRBD1,15,TRBV6-5,TRBJ2-7,-,TGTGCCAGCAGTTACTATTCAGGGGGTCCCTACGAGCAGTACTTC,CASSYYSGGPYEQYF
-,14,TRBV29-1,TRBJ2-5,-,TGCAGCGTCCCGGGGTGGGTGAGTCAAGAGACCCAGTACTTC,CSVPGWVSQETQYF
-,16,TRBV7-6,TRBJ2-6,-,TGTGCCAGCAGCTTAGCAGCAGGGGCTGGGGCCAACGTCCTGACTTTC,CASSLAAGAGANVLTF
-,16,TRBV5-1,TRBJ1-2,-,TGCGCCAGCAGCTTAACGGGGGCCTCGGCCGTCTATGGCTACACCTTC,CASSLTGASAVYGYTF
-,15,TRBV5-4,TRBJ1-4,-,TGTGCCAGCAGCCTACTACTGAAGCCCACTGAAAAACTGTTTTTT,CASSLLLKPTEKLFF
TRBD1,13,TRBV19,TRBJ1-5,few,TGTGCCAGTAGTGACAGGGAGAATCAGCCCCAGCATTTT,CASSDRENQPQHF
-,13,TRBV25-1,TRBJ2-3,-,TGTGCCAGCAGTTCTTGGGGGGCGCATACGCAGTATTTT,CASSSWGAHTQYF
-,13,TRBV7-2,TRBJ2-5,-,TGTGCCAGCAGCTTAGGCTGGGAAGAGACCCAGTACTTC,CASSLGWEETQYF
-,13,TRBV4-2,TRBJ2-7,-,TGTGCCAGCAGCCAATCCAGGTTCTACGAGCAGTACTTC,CASSQSRFYEQYF
-,14,TRBV18,TRBJ1-6,-,TGTGCCAGCTCATTGGATTCATGGAGTTCACCCCTCCACTTT,CASSLDSWSSPLHF
TRBD1,15,TRBV5-6,TRBJ1-4,-,TGTGCCAGCAGCTTGCGAGACAGGGGGGATGAAAAACTGTTTTTT,CASSLRDRGDEKLFF
-,13,TRBV28,TRBJ1-4,-,TGTGCCGGAAATGGGGGGGTAGGTGAAAAACTGTTTTTT,CAGNGGVGEKLFF
-,12,TRBV2,TRBJ1-5,-,TGTGCCAGCAGTGTGGGGGGCCAGCCCCAGCATTTT,CASSVGGQPQHF
TRBD1,15,TRBV4-3,TRBJ1-2,-,TGCGCCAGCAGCCCGACGGACAGGGACGCCTATGGCTACACCTTC,CASSPTDRDAYGYTF
-,15,TRBV7-9,TRBJ2-1,-,TGTGCCAGCAGCTTAGTTACGCGGATAGTGAATGAGCAGTTCTTC,CASSLVTRIVNEQFF
-,13,TRBV7-2,TRBJ2-7,-,TGTGCCAGCAGCTTAAACTTGAGCAACGAGCAGTACTTC,CASSLNLSNEQYF
TRBD1,12,TRBV29-1,TRBJ1-2,-,TGCAGCGTCGGGACAGGGTCCTATGGCTACACCTTC,CSVGTGSYGYTF
TRBD1,14,TRBV27,TRBJ2-7,once,TGTGCCAGCAGCTCAGACAGGGGGAGGGACGAGCAGTACTTC,CASSSDRGRDEQYF
-,14,TRBV11-2,TRBJ2-1,-,TGTGCCAGCAGCTTAAGGGACTTAATCAATGAGCAGTTCTTC,CASSLRDLINEQFF
-,12,TRBV6-6,TRBJ1-2,once,TGTGCCAGCAGTCAGGGAGGCACTGGCTACACCTTC,CASSQGGTGYTF
TRBD1,14,TRBV5-1,TRBJ2-5,-,TGCGCCAGCAGCTATTGGGGACAGAAGGAGACCCAGTACTTC,CASSYWGQKETQYF